Below, 23 T cell receptor beta chains from the same sample are listed, as sequenced in a study of Ad26.COV2.S vaccination and SARS-CoV-2 variants. Produced via immunoSEQ multiplex PCR; TCRdb's table is partial and in-frame only. This sample has around 450,000 clones, with 89% found just once. Treatment described: roughly 19 received Ad26.COV2.S at low or high dose, single or two shots; about 5 received placebo; per-sample allocation not given. The study sampled participants on day 63 after the first vaccine or placebo injection. This specimen consisted of peripheral blood, obtained in a trial of Ad26.COV2.S vaccine versus placebo. Every receptor here comes from a person between 18 and 59 years old who received the Ad26.COV2.S COVID-19 vaccine or a placebo.

This clone was seen only once. The chain joins TRBV15 to TRBJ2-3; 7 nucleotides align to TRBD2. This CDR3 comprises 15 residues. CDR1 LNHNV and CDR2 YYDKDF come from the germline V gene (reference sequence). J lost 2 bases, V lost 1 base, and 3 bases had no gene match. The CDR3 spells CATSRVAGVTDTQYF. The CDR3 nucleotides are TGTGCCACCAGCAGAGTGGCGGGGGTCACAGATACGCAGTATTTT.

The V call is TRBV7-9, the J call TRBJ2-7; no firm D call. This CDR3 has 13 residues. Germline CDR1 and CDR2: SEHNR and FQNEAQ (reference sequence). The V gene lost 3 bases and the J gene lost 1 base, with 7 bases spanning the gap. CDR3 protein: CASSFRASYEQYV. The CDR3 nucleotides are TGTGCCAGCAGCTTTAGGGCATCCTACGAGCAGTACGTC.

The rearrangement uses TRBV11-2 and TRBJ1-2; no clear D gene. The CDR3 is 11 residues long. V lost 3 bases to trimming and J lost 7 bases, with 6 bases between them. Germline-derived CDR1 and CDR2 are SGHAT and FQNNGV. CDR3 residues: CASSLNTGYTF. DNA of the CDR3: TGTGCCAGCAGCTTGAACACTGGCTACACCTTC.

This chain uses TRBV6-5 with TRBJ2-7; 7 positions match TRBD1. V lost 4 bases and J lost 2; bases outside the gene matches: 5. Germline V lookup: CDR1 MNHEY, CDR2 SVGAGI. The CDR3 length is 14 residues. The CDR3 sequence is CASSWDSLTYEQYF. In nucleotides, the CDR3 is TGTGCCAGCAGTTGGGACAGTTTAACCTACGAGCAGTACTTC.

The chain has TRBV11-2 and TRBJ1-3, with D uncertain. V was pared by 6 bases and J by 4 bases, with 16 bases between. In germline, CDR1 is SGHAT, CDR2 FQNNGV. This CDR3 comprises 15 residues. Here the CDR3 reads CASRVWGARGNTIYF. CDR3 nucleotide sequence: TGTGCCAGCAGGGTCTGGGGAGCGAGGGGAAACACCATATATTTT.

CDR3: CASSFLRGLAGGQGGYEQYF. The CDR3 region has the DNA TGTGCCAGCAGTTTCCTCAGGGGGCTAGCGGGCGGACAGGGGGGGTACGAGCAGTACTTC. The chain carries TRBV27 and TRBJ2-7; TRBD1 aligns across 10 bases. The CDR3 runs to 20 residues. Losses at the gene ends were 3 bases for V and 4 bases for J; bases not matched to a gene: 21. Germline CDR1 reads MNHEY; CDR2 reads SMNVEV (reference sequence).

The chain carries TRBV28 and TRBJ2-7, with D possibly being TRBD1 (6 bases). This CDR3 contains 15 residues. V dropped 7 bases and J dropped 6 bases, with 22 bases sitting between them. Per the germline V gene, CDR1 is MDHEN and CDR2 is SYDVKM. CDR3 sequence (DNA): TGTGCCAGCACCCCCTCGGTAGGGGACACTATCGAGCAGTACTTC. Translated: CASTPSVGDTIEQYF.

This chain uses TRBV7-2 with TRBJ1-2; TRBD1 matches at 7 bases. The CDR3 sequence is 16 residues long. The V segment lost 5 bases and the J segment 6 bases; nucleotides outside the gene matches: 15. The germline CDR1 and CDR2 sequences are SGHTA and FQGNSA. Here the CDR3 DNA reads TGTGCCAGCAGCCAAGTGGGGGGCACAGGGGTGGATGGCTACACCTTC. Protein sequence: CASSQVGGTGVDGYTF. The full variable domain, in which reference TRBV7-2 and TRBJ1-2 provide the parts outside the CDR3, is GAGVSQSPSNKVTEKGKDVELRCDPISGHTALYWYRQSLGQGLEFLIYFQGNSAPDKSGLPSDRFSAERTGGSVSTLTIQRTQQEDSAVYLCASSQVGGTGVDGYTFGSGTRLTVV.

The V and J genes are TRBV5-5 and TRBJ2-3, with TRBD1 identical over 10 bases. The J segment lost 3 bases and the V segment lost 6 bases, leaving 4 bases of the junction unmatched. The CDR3 is made up of 14 amino acids. Germline V gene sequence: CDR1 SGHKS, CDR2 YYEKEE (reference sequence). CDR3 sequence reads: CASKTGGWTDTQYF. The CDR3 DNA follows: TGTGCCAGCAAGACAGGGGGCTGGACAGATACGCAGTATTTT. Drawing the rest from reference TRBV5-5 and TRBJ2-3, the complete variable domain is DAGVTQSPTHLIKTRGQQVTLRCSPISGHKSVSWYQQVLGQGPQFIFQYYEKEERGRGNFPDRFSARQFPNYSSELNVNALLLGDSALYLCASKTGGWTDTQYFGPGTRLTVL.

This sequence joins TRBV5-1 and TRBJ2-3; D is unclear. Germline V gene data show CDR1 as SGHRS and CDR2 as YFSETQ. This CDR3 has 16 amino acids. The V end was cut by 1 base, the J end by 2 bases, with 14 bases between. The CDR3 bases are TGCGCCAGCAGCTTGTGGGCCTCCCTGTCCACAGATACGCAGTATTTT. It codes for CASSLWASLSTDTQYF.

V gene TRBV28 combines with J gene TRBJ2-7; TRBD2 aligns across 7 bases. Germline assignment: CDR1 MDHEN and CDR2 SYDVKM. After removal of 7 bases from V and 0 bases from J, the junction contained 12 bases not matched to a gene. The CDR3 is 16 residues long. The CDR3: CASTPGGTTDSYEQYV. CDR3 DNA: TGTGCCAGCACCCCTGGGGGGACTACAGACTCCTACGAGCAGTACGTC.

The genes are TRBV29-1 and TRBJ2-2, with D unclear. Germline V lookup: CDR1 SQVTM, CDR2 ANQGSEA. This CDR3 region has 16 residues. V lost 5 bases and J 5 bases, leaving 21 bases between the germline ends. This CDR3 is CSVSRADGITTGELFF. The CDR3 DNA sequence: TGCAGCGTTTCCCGCGCAGACGGTATAACGACCGGGGAGCTGTTTTTT.

V and J are TRBV5-1 and TRBJ1-1; D call uncertain. Trimming cost V 0 bases and J 1 base, with 10 bases left between them. The germline V gene has CDR1 SGHRS and CDR2 YFSETQ. The CDR3 runs to 15 residues. The CDR3 DNA is TGCGCCAGCAGCTTGGCCAGTCTCGGGAACACTGAAGCTTTCTTT. It specifies CASSLASLGNTEAFF.

The gene calls are TRBV12-3 or TRBV12-4 and TRBJ1-5; no firm D call. CDR3 length: 12 amino acids. V lost 3 bases and J 9 bases, leaving 9 bases between the germline ends. The CDR3 here is CASSFSGGPQHF. The CDR3 DNA reads TGTGCCAGCAGTTTTTCGGGCGGGCCCCAGCATTTT.

This clone has a single count. The same CDR3 arises from other DNA sequences in this sample as well. The chain is built from TRBV18 and TRBJ1-5; 8 bases are shared with TRBD1. The V gene end was trimmed by 6 bases and the J gene end by 3 bases; junction bases not matched to a gene: 4. Germline values: CDR1 KGHSH, CDR2 LQKENI. The CDR3 contains 14 residues. This chain's CDR3 is CASSPDRVNQPQHF. CDR3 DNA sequence: TGTGCCAGCTCCCCGGACAGGGTCAATCAGCCCCAGCATTTT. The variable domain in full, completed from reference TRBV18 and TRBJ1-5, reads NAGVMQNPRHLVRRRGQEARLRCSPMKGHSHVYWYRQLPEEGLKFMVYLQKENIIDESGMPKERFSAEFPKEGPSILRIQQVVRGDSAAYFCASSPDRVNQPQHFGDGTRLSIL.

The V call is TRBV6-5, the J call TRBJ1-2, with D maybe TRBD1 (6 bases). The germline V gene has CDR1 MNHEY and CDR2 SVGAGI. With 8 bases removed from V and 2 bases from J, the gap between germline ends came to 9 bases. The CDR3 runs 12 residues. The CDR3 reads CASAGQNYGYTF. Written as DNA, the CDR3 is TGTGCCAGCGCAGGACAGAACTATGGCTACACCTTC.

The gene calls are TRBV19 and TRBJ2-2; D is uncertain. The germline V gene has CDR1 LNHDA and CDR2 SQIVND (reference sequence). Trimming stripped 4 bases from V and 3 bases from J, with 15 bases between. This CDR3 has 16 amino acids. For the CDR3, the DNA is TGTGCCAGTAGTACCCTCGAGGCGGCTGACACCGGGGAGCTGTTTTTT. It encodes CASSTLEAADTGELFF.

J is TRBJ2-2 and V is TRBV9, with unresolved D. Germline-derived CDR1 and CDR2 are SGDLS and YYNGEE. V was shortened by 4 bases and J by 0 bases, with 16 bases between the two germline ends. The CDR3 extends over 17 amino acids. CDR3 amino acids: CASSFLMTVANTGELFF. Written as DNA, the CDR3 is TGTGCCAGCAGCTTCTTGATGACGGTCGCGAACACCGGGGAGCTGTTTTTT.

This rearrangement joins TRBV19 to TRBJ1-4; D not certain. The CDR3 runs 18 residues. V was cut by 4 bases and J by 0 bases, with 18 bases left in between. Germline CDR1 and CDR2: LNHDA and SQIVND (reference sequence). The CDR3 protein is CASSNRGHRAATNEKLFF. The CDR3 coding sequence is TGTGCCAGTAGTAACCGCGGCCATCGGGCTGCAACTAATGAAAAACTGTTTTTT.

The chain uses TRBV21-1 and TRBJ2-7; the table's TRBD1 call for D was not verified on the DNA. TRBV21-1 is tagged as a pseudogene. The CDR3 runs to 17 residues. CDR3: CASSVRDRAWGIYEQYV. The CDR3 DNA follows: TGTGCCAGCAGCGTCCGGGACAGGGCCTGGGGGATATACGAGCAGTACGTC.

Here the CDR3 DNA reads TGTGCCAGCAGTTTCGGGGGGCGGAGGGGAAACATTCAGTACTTC. Amino acids: CASSFGGRRGNIQYF. J is TRBJ2-4 and V is TRBV7-2, with a weak D call TRBD2 (7 bases). CDR1 is SGHTA, CDR2 FQGNSA, per germline. The CDR3 is made up of 15 amino acids. Trimming shortened V by 6 bases and J by 6 bases, and 18 bases separated the two germline ends.

The chain carries TRBV19 and TRBJ2-5, with D tentatively TRBD2 (6 bases). The CDR3 length is 15 residues. V lost 3 bases, J lost 4 bases, and 15 bases lay in between. The germline gives CDR1 LNHDA, CDR2 SQIVND (reference sequence). The CDR3 bases are TGTGCCAGTAGTATGGGAGGTCCCCGGGGAGAGACCCAGTACTTC. It specifies CASSMGGPRGETQYF.

The CDR3 protein is CASSQKSRVPGELFF. The CDR3 region has the DNA TGTGCCAGCAGCCAAAAATCCAGGGTCCCCGGGGAGCTGTTTTTT. The gene calls are TRBV3-1 (or the pseudogene TRBV3-2) and TRBJ2-2; perhaps TRBD1 as D (5 bases). Looked up from germline, CDR1 is LGHDT and CDR2 is YNNKEL (reference sequence). V shed 2 bases and J shed 6 bases, with 13 bases lying between them. The CDR3 totals 15 residues.